These 32 T cell receptor beta chains were all obtained from the same sample, sequenced in a study of T cell repertoires in cytomegalovirus infection. TCRdb independently ran MiXCR on the reads; one entry per CDR3 protein. The repertoire holds hundreds of thousands of distinct CDR3 sequences, with approximately 34% as singletons. The source material was PBMCs. The receptors were gathered from a human donor in good health (CMV status not recorded). Some clones in this sample may be carry-over from other donors' samples.

Turning to this clonotype: A read error may be the cause here, since a much bigger clone is one base away. This likely comes from a read error, as the CDR3 has no conserved phenylalanine or tryptophan at its end. V and J are TRBV11-2 and TRBJ2-1; 10 bases agree with TRBD2. The germline gives CDR1 SGHAT, CDR2 FQNNGV. There are 15 residues in the CDR3. The V and J ends lost 5 bases and 8 bases, in that order; junction bases with no gene match: 9. CDR3 loop: CASSTGLASWHEQFL. The CDR3 coding sequence is TGTGCCAGCAGCACGGGACTAGCGTCTTGGCATGAGCAGTTCTTA.

The rearrangement joins TRBV6-2 or TRBV6-3 to TRBJ2-1; D remains unclear. CDR3 length equals 14 residues. Trimming took 4 bases from V and 1 from J, leaving 8 bases between them. Germline CDR1 and CDR2: MNHEY and SVGEGT. The CDR3 sequence: CASSFLGSYNEQFF. The DNA of the CDR3 is TGTGCCAGCAGTTTCTTGGGGTCCTACAATGAGCAGTTCTTC.

This rearrangement joins TRBV4-3 to TRBJ1-5, with a weak D call TRBD1 (6 bases). The V and J ends lost 3 bases and 3 bases respectively, with 15 bases between them. This CDR3 is 16 amino acids long. Germline V gives CDR1 LGHNA, CDR2 YSLEER. CDR3 sequence reads: CASSQTQGPDNQPQHF. CDR3 sequence (DNA): TGCGCCAGCAGCCAGACACAGGGCCCGGACAATCAGCCCCAGCATTTT.

In this sample, this clonotype turned up a few times. The chain joins TRBV7-2 to TRBJ2-2; 8 positions match TRBD2. Unmatched junction bases numbered 4, after V lost 2 bases and J lost 2 bases. This CDR3 region has 16 residues. CDR1 and CDR2 (germline): SGHTA, FQGNSA. The CDR3 DNA reads TGTGCCAGCAGCTTACCGAGCGGGGGTAACACCGGGGAGCTGTTTTTT. Amino acids: CASSLPSGGNTGELFF.

Regarding this clonotype: One end of the junction is discordant with germline, which a read error may explain. This chain joins TRBV10-3 and TRBJ2-3, with D tentatively TRBD1 (5 bases). The germline CDR1 and CDR2 sequences are ENHRY and SYGVKD. CDR3 length: 18 amino acids. DNA of the CDR3: TGTGCCATCAGTGAGTCCCAAAGCAGACAGACACTCACAGATACGCAGTATTGG. Translated: CAISESQSRQTLTDTQYW.

The genes are TRBV19 and TRBJ1-1; D unresolved. The CDR3 spans 15 residues. Trimming left V 3 bases short and J 3 bases short, with 14 bases between. Looked up from germline, CDR1 is LNHDA and CDR2 is SQIVND (reference sequence). CDR3 DNA: TGTGCCAGTAGTATGATCCCGACGGCTTACACTGAAGCTTTCTTT. Translating gives CASSMIPTAYTEAFF.

This clonotype was detected ten times or more. The rearrangement uses TRBV7-2 and TRBJ2-3, with 7 bases matching TRBD2. V was clipped by 5 bases and J by 5 bases; unmatched bases: 13. The CDR3 runs 16 residues. From germline, CDR1 is SGHTA and CDR2 FQGNSA. The CDR3 protein is CASSLRAGRVGDTQYF. The CDR3 nucleotides are TGTGCCAGCAGCCTACGGGCGGGGAGGGTGGGAGATACGCAGTATTTT.

The J gene is TRBJ2-5, the V gene TRBV28; TRBD2 aligns across 12 bases. The CDR3 loop spans 20 amino acids. V trimming: 5 bases; J trimming: 5 bases; junction bases outside the gene matches: 21. In germline, CDR1 is MDHEN, CDR2 SYDVKM. The CDR3 loop is CASSETGGPSGRAVYETQYF. CDR3 DNA: TGTGCCAGCAGTGAGACAGGGGGTCCTAGCGGGAGGGCCGTCTATGAGACCCAGTACTTC. Full variable domain (remainder filled in from reference TRBV28 and TRBJ2-5): DVKVTQSSRYLVKRTGEKVFLECVQDMDHENMFWYRQDPGLGLRLIYFSYDVKMKEKGDIPEGYSVSREKKERFSLILESASTNQTSMYLCASSETGGPSGRAVYETQYFGPGTRLLVL.

This clonotype appeared many times. The chain recombines TRBV7-8 with TRBJ1-1, with TRBD1 matching over 9 bases. With V trimmed by 2 bases and J by 5 bases, 9 bases remained unmatched. The length of the CDR3 is 16 residues. Germline V lookup: CDR1 SGHVS, CDR2 FQNEAQ. In nucleotides, the CDR3 is TGTGCCAGCAGCTTATCGGCCGGGACAGGGAATACTGAAGCTTTCTTT. This gives the protein CASSLSAGTGNTEAFF.

The chain uses TRBV5-1 and TRBJ1-2; D is undetermined. Germline V gene data show CDR1 as SGHRS and CDR2 as YFSETQ. This CDR3 is 13 amino acids long. Trimming removed 4 bases from V and 4 bases from J, with 11 bases in between. CDR3 in DNA: TGCGCCAGCAGCCAAGGACGGCCCTATGGCTACACCTTC. This sequence encodes CASSQGRPYGYTF. Full variable domain (outside the CDR3, taken from reference TRBV5-1 and TRBJ1-2): KAGVTQTPRYLIKTRGQQVTLSCSPISGHRSVSWYQQTPGQGLQFLFEYFSETQRNKGNFPGRFSGRQFSNSRSEMNVSTLELGDSALYLCASSQGRPYGYTFGSGTRLTVV.

There are a few counts of this clonotype. The J gene is TRBJ1-1, the V gene TRBV12-3 or TRBV12-4, with TRBD1 identical over 8 bases. V lost 10 bases and J lost 7; bases outside the gene matches: 11. There are 13 residues in the CDR3. In DNA form, the CDR3 reads TGTGCCAAAACTCAGTCAGGGGGCGGTGAAGCTTTCTTT. Protein sequence: CAKTQSGGGEAFF.

The sample holds one count of this clonotype. The V call is TRBV28, the J call TRBJ2-7; 7 nucleotides match TRBD1. J was trimmed by 4 bases and V by 5 bases; bases with no gene match: 11. The CDR3 has 15 amino acids. Germline V lookup: CDR1 MDHEN, CDR2 SYDVKM. The CDR3 here is CASSQPDRAYYEQYF. The CDR3 coding sequence is TGTGCCAGCAGTCAGCCTGACAGGGCGTATTACGAGCAGTACTTC.

The chain couples TRBV6-2 or TRBV6-3 to TRBJ1-2; TRBD1 might be the D (5 bases). V was trimmed by 2 bases and J by 6 bases, leaving 13 bases between them. This CDR3 contains 14 residues. CDR1 and CDR2 (germline): MNHEY, SVGEGT. CDR3 sequence reads: CASSYEGRIHGYTF. The CDR3 DNA sequence: TGTGCCAGCAGTTACGAGGGGCGCATCCATGGCTACACCTTC.

In its sample, this clonotype was seen once. The chain couples TRBV7-9 to TRBJ2-3, with TRBD2 matching over 10 bases. Per the germline V gene, CDR1 is SEHNR and CDR2 is FQNEAQ (reference sequence). The CDR3 is 15 residues long. With 5 bases clipped from V and 2 bases from J, the junction kept 4 bases outside the gene matches. CDR3 protein: CASSLGLAATDTQYF. The CDR3 DNA is TGTGCCAGCAGCCTAGGACTAGCGGCCACAGATACGCAGTATTTT.

The V gene is TRBV2, the J gene TRBJ1-5; D is ambiguous. Germline CDR1 is SNHLY and CDR2 is FYNNEI. The CDR3 loop spans 15 amino acids. Deletions cut 0 bases from V and 1 base from J, with 7 bases between. The CDR3 DNA follows: TGTGCCAGCAGTGAAGCAGGGCGAAGCAATCAGCCCCAGCATTTT. Translating gives CASSEAGRSNQPQHF. Drawing the rest from reference TRBV2 and TRBJ1-5, the complete variable domain is EPEVTQTPSHQVTQMGQEVILRCVPISNHLYFYWYRQILGQKVEFLVSFYNNEISEKSEIFDDQFSVERPDGSNFTLKIRSTKLEDSAMYFCASSEAGRSNQPQHFGDGTRLSIL.

The gene calls are TRBV12-3 or TRBV12-4 and TRBJ2-2; D may match TRBD1 or TRBD2 (6 bases each). The CDR3 totals 15 residues. V lost 3 bases and J lost 2, with 10 bases in between. Here the CDR3 DNA reads TGTGCCAGCAGTTTTCGGGGGCCTAACACCGGGGAGCTGTTTTTT. Translating it yields CASSFRGPNTGELFF.

J is TRBJ1-5 and V is TRBV6-1, with D possibly TRBD1 on 6 matching bases. Per germline, CDR1 MNHNS and CDR2 SASEGT. The length of the CDR3 is 13 residues. Trimming took off 5 bases at V and 4 bases at J, with 9 bases between the two ends. The CDR3 loop is CASSHTGNQPQHF. CDR3 nucleotide sequence: TGTGCCAGCAGTCACACAGGGAATCAGCCCCAGCATTTT.

This clonotype has ten or more counts. This chain uses TRBV28 with TRBJ2-7; TRBD1 matches 7 bases. CDR3 length equals 16 residues. CDR1 and CDR2 from the germline V gene are MDHEN and SYDVKM. The V and J ends lost 6 bases and 0 bases, in that order; junction bases with no gene match: 11. The chain's CDR3 is CASSPPGQTSSYEQYF. In DNA, the CDR3 is TGTGCCAGCAGCCCTCCGGGACAGACGAGCTCCTACGAGCAGTACTTC.

A few counts support this clonotype. This chain links TRBV12-5 with TRBJ1-5, with 8 positions matching TRBD1. The V and J ends lost 5 bases and 6 bases, in that order; junction bases with no gene match: 3. Per the germline V gene, CDR1 is LGHNT and CDR2 is FRNRAP. The CDR3 extends over 13 amino acids. CDR3 DNA sequence: TGTGCTAGTGGTCTAGACAGGGGTCAGCCCCAGCATTTT. As protein: CASGLDRGQPQHF.

The chain employs TRBV28 and TRBJ2-1; perhaps TRBD2 as D (6 bases). Germline values: CDR1 MDHEN, CDR2 SYDVKM. The CDR3 is 15 amino acids. Trimming cost V 5 bases and J 3 bases, with 14 bases left between them. The CDR3 DNA sequence: TGTGCCAGCAGTCCAATCAGCGGGCGCTACAATGAGCAGTTCTTC. Translation gives CASSPISGRYNEQFF.

The V call is TRBV7-9, the J call TRBJ2-7; 13 bases align to TRBD2. CDR1 and CDR2 from the germline V gene are SEHNR and FQNEAQ (reference sequence). With V trimmed by 4 bases and J by 4 bases, 10 bases remained unmatched. The CDR3 extends over 17 amino acids. CDR3 in amino acids: CASSYPGTSGTLYEQYF. As DNA, the CDR3 is TGTGCCAGCAGCTATCCCGGGACTAGCGGGACTTTATACGAGCAGTACTTC.

This clonotype was counted only a few times. A read error may be the cause here, since a much bigger clone is one base away. The rearrangement uses TRBV7-9 and TRBJ2-3, with 15 nucleotides matching TRBD2. CDR1 and CDR2 from the germline V gene are SEHNR and FQNEAQ (reference sequence). Trimming removed 1 base from V and 5 bases from J; junction bases left unmatched: 13. This CDR3 spans 20 amino acids. The CDR3 DNA reads TGTGCCAGCAGCTTAGAGACCGGGACTAGCGGGAGGTTCGCGAGAGATACGCAGTATTTT. It yields the protein CASSLETGTSGRFARDTQYF.

The chain carries TRBV28 and TRBJ1-5; no clear D. Between the trimmed V and J ends, which lost 5 bases and 2 bases, there was a span of 10 bases. The CDR3 covers 14 residues. Germline CDR1 MDHEN, CDR2 SYDVKM. In DNA form, the CDR3 reads TGTGCCAGCAGTAACCCCCCCCGCAATCAGCCCCAGCATTTT. The encoded protein is CASSNPPRNQPQHF.

The chain has TRBV7-8 and TRBJ1-2; D is uncertain. In germline, CDR1 is SGHVS, CDR2 FQNEAQ. This CDR3 has 13 residues. Trimming removed 1 base from V and 8 bases from J, with 11 bases in between. This CDR3 reads CASSLVTSGGYTF. DNA of the CDR3: TGTGCCAGCAGCTTAGTAACCTCGGGGGGCTACACCTTC.

The rearrangement uses TRBV19 and TRBJ1-3; D remains ambiguous. Trimming left V 6 bases short and J 2 bases short, with 8 bases between. Germline CDR1 LNHDA, CDR2 SQIVND (reference sequence). This CDR3 region has 13 residues. The CDR3 nucleotides are TGTGCCAGTAGCCTACAACCTGGAAACACCATATATTTT. Translated: CASSLQPGNTIYF.

A few counts support this clonotype. The chain carries TRBV19 and TRBJ2-3; the D gene is possibly TRBD1 (5 bases). CDR3 length equals 15 residues. Trimming stripped 3 bases from V and 5 bases from J, with 15 bases between. CDR1 and CDR2 (germline): LNHDA, SQIVND (reference sequence). The CDR3 DNA reads as TGTGCCAGTAGTATTACCTCCCAGGGCGAAGATACGCAGTATTTT. This translates into CASSITSQGEDTQYF.

The V gene is TRBV27, the J gene TRBJ2-7, with D tentatively TRBD1 or TRBD2 (5 bases each). The germline V and J ends were trimmed by 2 bases and 0 bases, with 20 bases remaining between them. Looked up from germline, CDR1 is MNHEY and CDR2 is SMNVEV (reference sequence). The CDR3 covers 18 residues. The CDR3 sequence is CASSLLSPSGLSSYEQYF. CDR3 coding DNA: TGTGCCAGCAGTTTACTGTCGCCGTCGGGGCTCAGCTCCTACGAGCAGTACTTC.

This clonotype occurred a few times. One end of the junction varies from germline; a read error may be responsible. This chain uses TRBV27 with TRBJ2-3; D might be TRBD2 (8 bases). Germline V gene sequence: CDR1 MNHEY, CDR2 SMNVEV (reference sequence). CDR3 length: 15 amino acids. The CDR3 DNA reads as TGTGCCAGCAGTCCACCGGGACTAGGGACAGCTACGCAGTATTTT. This encodes CASSPPGLGTATQYF.

A note on this clonotype: A read error is possible here, since a much larger clone lies one base away. V is TRBV7-9 and J is TRBJ2-7, with a possible D match to TRBD1 (6 bases). CDR3 length equals 14 residues. Germline V gene lookup returns CDR1 SEHNR and CDR2 FQNEAQ (reference sequence). The CDR3 nucleotides read TGTGCCAGCAGCAACACAGGGACCTCCTACGGGCAGTACTTC. Its protein product is CASSNTGTSYGQYF.

This clonotype was counted ten times or more. The chain couples TRBV7-2 to TRBJ2-7; possibly TRBD2 for D (7 bases). CDR3 length: 13 residues. Germline V gives CDR1 SGHTA, CDR2 FQGNSA. The V end lost 5 bases, the J end lost 3 bases, and 11 bases lay between the germline ends. The CDR3 region has the DNA TGTGCCAGCAGCCTAAGGGGGGGCTACGAGCAGTACTTC. The encoded protein is CASSLRGGYEQYF.

The chain uses TRBV28 and TRBJ2-2; D possibly corresponds to TRBD2 (5 bases). V was shortened by 2 bases and J by 3 bases, with 16 bases between the two germline ends. Per the germline V gene, CDR1 is MDHEN and CDR2 is SYDVKM. The CDR3 spans 17 residues. As DNA, the CDR3 is TGTGCCAGCAGTTTACTAGAGGGTTTTGAGGACACCGGGGAGCTGTTTTTT. Encoded protein: CASSLLEGFEDTGELFF.

This chain uses TRBV20-1 with TRBJ1-2; the D is unclear. The CDR3 sequence is 16 residues long. The ends were cut back, 4 bases at V and 6 bases at J, with 24 bases in the middle. The germline gives CDR1 DFQATT, CDR2 SNEGSKA (reference sequence). The CDR3 nucleotides read TGCAGTGCTATCACGGCCAGTAGGGTTTTAAGGGATGGCTACACCTTC. Protein sequence: CSAITASRVLRDGYTF.